The sequence of this T cell receptor (beta chain) was determined in a study of CD8+CD57+ T cells in acquired aplastic anemia. The study's findings and limits: Researchers report that twenty-nine CD8+ CDR3 sequences appeared in both patients and controls.

This clonotype has at least ten counts. The target antigen is unknown. Sequenced patients had shown CD8+CD57+ cell expansion by flow cytometry. The TCR beta profiling, which covered VDJ combination and CDR3 sequence, was carried out using genomic DNA as the template. TCRdb recomputed calls from the reads with MiXCR, one row per CDR3 protein. The sample contains approximately 170,000 distinct CDR3 sequences, less than 50% of which appear only once. Sample: sorted CD4+, CD8+, or CD8+CD57+ T cells (not recorded which) from PBMCs. The source is a human donor with aplastic anemia.

The CDR3 reads CASSFYDGELFF. In DNA form, the CDR3 reads TGTGCCAGTAGTTTCTACGACGGGGAGCTGTTTTTT. The chain recombines TRBV19 with TRBJ2-2; D not certain. The CDR3 is 12 residues long. V was pared by 5 bases and J by 7 bases, with 8 bases between. The germline V gene encodes CDR1 LNHDA and CDR2 SQIVND (reference sequence).